What follows describes a single TCR beta chain. The sample belongs to a study of early T cells in non-severe SARS-CoV-2 infection. About the research overall: It was bulk RNA from unsorted whole blood that was sequenced, and the chains were unpaired.

TCRdb reanalysed the 5' RACE reads using MiXCR and keeps one entry per CDR3 protein. This table has 50,000 or so distinct CDR3 sequences, about 5.6% appearing once. This TCR was sampled from an adult who was a healthcare worker with PCR-confirmed SARS-CoV-2 infection or an uninfected control (not recorded which). Sequences were obtained from whole blood.

This chain's CDR3 is CASSQVAQGYEQFF. The CDR3 coding sequence is TGTGCCAGCAGCCAAGTGGCACAGGGGTATGAGCAGTTCTTC. V is TRBV11-2 and J is TRBJ2-1; TRBD1 agrees at 7 bases. The ends lost 5 bases at V and 8 bases at J; junction bases unmatched: 9. Germline CDR1 and CDR2: SGHAT and FQNNGV. The CDR3 spans 14 residues.